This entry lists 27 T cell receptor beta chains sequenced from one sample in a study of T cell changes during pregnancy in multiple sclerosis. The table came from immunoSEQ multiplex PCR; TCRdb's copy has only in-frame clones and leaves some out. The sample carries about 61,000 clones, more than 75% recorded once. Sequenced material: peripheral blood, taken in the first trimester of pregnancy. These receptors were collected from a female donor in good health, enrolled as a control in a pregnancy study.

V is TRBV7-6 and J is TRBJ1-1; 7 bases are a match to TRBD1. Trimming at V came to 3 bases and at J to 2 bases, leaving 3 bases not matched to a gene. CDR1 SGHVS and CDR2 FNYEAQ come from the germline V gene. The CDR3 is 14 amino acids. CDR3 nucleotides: TGTGCCAGCAGCTTGACAGGGTTTAACACTGAAGCTTTCTTT. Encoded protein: CASSLTGFNTEAFF. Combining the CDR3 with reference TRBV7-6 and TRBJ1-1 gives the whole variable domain GAGVSQSPRYKVTKRGQDVALRCDPISGHVSLYWYRQALGQGPEFLTYFNYEAQQDKSGLPNDRFSAERPEGSISTLTIQRTEQRDSAMYRCASSLTGFNTEAFFGQGTRLTVV.

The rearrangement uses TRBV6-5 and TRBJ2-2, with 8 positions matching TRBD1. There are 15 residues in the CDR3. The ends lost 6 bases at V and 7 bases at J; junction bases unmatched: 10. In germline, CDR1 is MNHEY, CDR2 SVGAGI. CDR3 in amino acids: CASSLTGGTRGELFF. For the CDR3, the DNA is TGTGCCAGCAGCCTAACAGGGGGTACACGCGGGGAGCTGTTTTTT.

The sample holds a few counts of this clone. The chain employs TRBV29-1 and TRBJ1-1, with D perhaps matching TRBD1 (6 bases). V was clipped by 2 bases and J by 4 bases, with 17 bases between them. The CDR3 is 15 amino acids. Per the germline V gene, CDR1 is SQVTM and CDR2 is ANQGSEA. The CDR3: CSVESQGSWRTEAFF. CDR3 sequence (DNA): TGCAGCGTTGAATCGCAGGGGTCCTGGCGCACTGAAGCTTTCTTT.

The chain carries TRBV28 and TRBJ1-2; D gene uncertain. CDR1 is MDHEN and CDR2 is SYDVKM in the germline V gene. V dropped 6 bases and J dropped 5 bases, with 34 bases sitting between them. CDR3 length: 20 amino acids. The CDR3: CASSPPSWSVPGLSWYGYTF. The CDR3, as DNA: TGTGCCAGCAGCCCACCCTCCTGGAGTGTCCCCGGTCTATCCTGGTATGGCTACACCTTC.

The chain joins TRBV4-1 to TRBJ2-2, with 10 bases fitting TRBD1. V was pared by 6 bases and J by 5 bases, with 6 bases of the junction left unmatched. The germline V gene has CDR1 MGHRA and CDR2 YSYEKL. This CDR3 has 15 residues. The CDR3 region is CASRPSGQGTGELFF. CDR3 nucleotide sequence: TGCGCCAGCAGACCCTCGGGACAGGGGACCGGGGAGCTGTTTTTT.

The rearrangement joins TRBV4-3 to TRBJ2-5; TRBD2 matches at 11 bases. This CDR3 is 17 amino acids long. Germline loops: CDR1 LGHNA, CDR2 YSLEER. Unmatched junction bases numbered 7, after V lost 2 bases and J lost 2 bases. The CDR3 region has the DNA TGCGCCAGCAGCCAATTAGAGACTAGCGGGGATCAAGAGACCCAGTACTTC. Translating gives CASSQLETSGDQETQYF.

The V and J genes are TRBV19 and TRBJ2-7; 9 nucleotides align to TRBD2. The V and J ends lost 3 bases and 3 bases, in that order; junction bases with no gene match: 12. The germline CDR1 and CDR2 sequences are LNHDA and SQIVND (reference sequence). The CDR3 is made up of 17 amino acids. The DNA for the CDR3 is TGTGCCAGTAGTATCGCCGGGGCGGGGGGGCAAGGCTACGAGCAGTACTTC. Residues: CASSIAGAGGQGYEQYF.

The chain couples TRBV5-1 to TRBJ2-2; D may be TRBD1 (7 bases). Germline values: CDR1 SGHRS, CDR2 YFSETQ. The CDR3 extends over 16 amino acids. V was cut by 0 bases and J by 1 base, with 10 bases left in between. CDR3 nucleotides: TGCGCCAGCAGCTTGGTCCAGGGGGGGAACACCGGGGAGCTGTTTTTT. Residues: CASSLVQGGNTGELFF.

The CDR3, as DNA: TGCGCCAGCAGCTTGCAACGGGAAGGCGGGGAGCTGTTTTTT. Translating it yields CASSLQREGGELFF. The V and J genes are TRBV5-1 and TRBJ2-2; TRBD2 might be the D (5 bases). CDR3 length: 14 residues. Germline V gene sequence: CDR1 SGHRS, CDR2 YFSETQ. Between the trimmed V and J ends, which lost 1 base and 7 bases, there was a span of 11 bases.

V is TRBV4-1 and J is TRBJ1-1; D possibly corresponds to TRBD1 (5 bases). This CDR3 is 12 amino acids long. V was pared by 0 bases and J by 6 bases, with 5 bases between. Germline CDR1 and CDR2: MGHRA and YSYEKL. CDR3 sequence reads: CASSQEGPEAFF. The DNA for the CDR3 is TGCGCCAGCAGCCAAGAGGGGCCTGAAGCTTTCTTT.

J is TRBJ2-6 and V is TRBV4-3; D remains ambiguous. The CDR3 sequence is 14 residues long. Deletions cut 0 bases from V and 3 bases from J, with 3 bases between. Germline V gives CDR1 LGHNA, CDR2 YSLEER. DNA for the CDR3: TGCGCCAGCAGCCAAGACTTTGGGGCCAACGTCCTGACTTTC. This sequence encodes CASSQDFGANVLTF.

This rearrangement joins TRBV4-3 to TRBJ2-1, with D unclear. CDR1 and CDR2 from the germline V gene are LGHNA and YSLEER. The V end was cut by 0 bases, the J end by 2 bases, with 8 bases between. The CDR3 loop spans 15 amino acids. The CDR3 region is CASSQELEAYNEQFF. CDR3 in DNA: TGCGCCAGCAGCCAAGAGCTAGAGGCCTACAATGAGCAGTTCTTC.

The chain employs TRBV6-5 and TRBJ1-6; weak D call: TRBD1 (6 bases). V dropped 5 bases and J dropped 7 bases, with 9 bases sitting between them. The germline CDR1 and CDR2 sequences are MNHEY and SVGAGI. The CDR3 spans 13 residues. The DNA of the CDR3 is TGTGCCAGCAGTAACGGACAGAATTCACCCCTCCACTTT. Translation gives CASSNGQNSPLHF.

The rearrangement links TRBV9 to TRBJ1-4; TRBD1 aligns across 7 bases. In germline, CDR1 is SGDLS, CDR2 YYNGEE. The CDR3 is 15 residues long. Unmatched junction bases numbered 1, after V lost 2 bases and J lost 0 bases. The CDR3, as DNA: TGTGCCAGCAGCGTTCAGGGGGCAACTAATGAAAAACTGTTTTTT. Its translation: CASSVQGATNEKLFF. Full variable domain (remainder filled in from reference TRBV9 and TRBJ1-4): DSGVTQTPKHLITATGQRVTLRCSPRSGDLSVYWYQQSLDQGLQFLIQYYNGEERAKGNILERFSAQQFPDLHSELNLSSLELGDSALYFCASSVQGATNEKLFFGSGTQLSVL.

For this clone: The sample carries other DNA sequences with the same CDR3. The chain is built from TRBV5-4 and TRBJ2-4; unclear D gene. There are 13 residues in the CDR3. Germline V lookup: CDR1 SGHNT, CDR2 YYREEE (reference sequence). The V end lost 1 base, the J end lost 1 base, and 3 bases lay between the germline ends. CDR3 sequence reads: CASSLLAKNIQYF. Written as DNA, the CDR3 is TGTGCCAGCAGCTTGCTTGCCAAAAACATTCAGTACTTC.

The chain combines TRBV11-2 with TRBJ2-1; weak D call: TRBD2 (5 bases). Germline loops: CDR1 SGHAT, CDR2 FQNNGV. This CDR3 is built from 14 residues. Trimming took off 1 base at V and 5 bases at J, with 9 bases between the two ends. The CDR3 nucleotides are TGTGCCAGCAGCTTAGCGGAGGCGAACAATGAGCAGTTCTTC. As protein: CASSLAEANNEQFF. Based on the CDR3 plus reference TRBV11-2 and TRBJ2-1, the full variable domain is EAGVAQSPRYKIIEKRQSVAFWCNPISGHATLYWYQQILGQGPKLLIQFQNNGVVDDSQLPKDRFSAERLKGVDSTLKIQPAKLEDSAVYLCASSLAEANNEQFFGPGTRLTVL.

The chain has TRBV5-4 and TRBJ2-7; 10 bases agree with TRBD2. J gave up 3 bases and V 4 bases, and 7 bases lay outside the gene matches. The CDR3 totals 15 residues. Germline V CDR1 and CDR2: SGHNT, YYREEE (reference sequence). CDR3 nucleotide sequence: TGTGCCAGCAGCCCCTGGACTAGCGGCCTCTACGAGCAGTACTTC. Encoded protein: CASSPWTSGLYEQYF.

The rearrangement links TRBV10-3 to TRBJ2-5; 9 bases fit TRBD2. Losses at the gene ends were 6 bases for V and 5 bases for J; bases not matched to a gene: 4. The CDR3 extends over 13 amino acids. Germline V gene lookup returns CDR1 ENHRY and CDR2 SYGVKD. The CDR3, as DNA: TGTGCCATCAGGCGGGAGGGGGTTGAGACCCAGTACTTC. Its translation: CAIRREGVETQYF.

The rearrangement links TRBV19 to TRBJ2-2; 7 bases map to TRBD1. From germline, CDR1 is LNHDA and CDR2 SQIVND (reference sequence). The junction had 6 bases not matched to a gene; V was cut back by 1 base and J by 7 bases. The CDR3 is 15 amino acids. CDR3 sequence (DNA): TGTGCCAGTAGTATAGGAAGGGGGCAAGGCGGGGAGCTGTTTTTT. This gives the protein CASSIGRGQGGELFF. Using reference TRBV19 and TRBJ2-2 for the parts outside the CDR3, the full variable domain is DGGITQSPKYLFRKEGQNVTLSCEQNLNHDAMYWYRQDPGQGLRLIYYSQIVNDFQKGDIAEGYSVSREKKESFPLTVTSAQKNPTAFYLCASSIGRGQGGELFFGEGSRLTVL.

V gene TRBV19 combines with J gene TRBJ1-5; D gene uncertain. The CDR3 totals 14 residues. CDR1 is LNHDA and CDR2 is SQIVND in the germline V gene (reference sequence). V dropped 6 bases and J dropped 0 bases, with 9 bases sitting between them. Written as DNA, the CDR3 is TGTGCCAGTAGCCCTCCTTATAGCAATCAGCCCCAGCATTTT. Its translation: CASSPPYSNQPQHF.

CDR3: CASSSPGQPGYTF. The CDR3 DNA reads TGCGCCAGCAGCTCCCCGGGACAGCCTGGCTACACCTTC. The J gene is TRBJ1-2, the V gene TRBV5-1; TRBD1 aligns across 7 bases. CDR1 and CDR2 (germline): SGHRS, YFSETQ. V dropped 3 bases and J dropped 7; count of bases not matched to a gene: 6. The CDR3 runs to 13 residues.

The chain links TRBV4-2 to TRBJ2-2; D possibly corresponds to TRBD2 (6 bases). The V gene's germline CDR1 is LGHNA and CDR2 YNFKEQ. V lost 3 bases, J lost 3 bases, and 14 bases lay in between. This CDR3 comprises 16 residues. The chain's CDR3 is CASSHLALMDTGELFF. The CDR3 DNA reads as TGTGCCAGCAGCCACCTAGCGTTGATGGACACCGGGGAGCTGTTTTTT.

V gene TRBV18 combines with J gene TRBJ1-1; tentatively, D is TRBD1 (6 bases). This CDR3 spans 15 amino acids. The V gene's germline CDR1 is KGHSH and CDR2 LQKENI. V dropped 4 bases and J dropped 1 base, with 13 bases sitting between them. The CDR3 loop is CASSLSGAPNTEAFF. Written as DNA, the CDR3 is TGTGCCAGCTCACTGTCAGGGGCCCCGAACACTGAAGCTTTCTTT.

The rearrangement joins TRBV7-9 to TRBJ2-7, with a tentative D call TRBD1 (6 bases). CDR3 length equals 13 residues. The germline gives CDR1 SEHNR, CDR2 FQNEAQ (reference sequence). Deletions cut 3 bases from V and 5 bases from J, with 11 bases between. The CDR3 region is CASSLSRGHEQYF. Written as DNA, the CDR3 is TGTGCCAGCAGCTTGTCCAGGGGCCACGAGCAGTACTTC.

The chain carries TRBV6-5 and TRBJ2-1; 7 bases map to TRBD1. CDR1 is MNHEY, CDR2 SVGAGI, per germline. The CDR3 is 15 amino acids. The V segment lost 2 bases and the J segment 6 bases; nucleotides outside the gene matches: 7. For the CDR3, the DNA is TGTGCCAGCAGTTACACGGAGACAGGGAGCAATGAGCAGTTCTTC. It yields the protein CASSYTETGSNEQFF.

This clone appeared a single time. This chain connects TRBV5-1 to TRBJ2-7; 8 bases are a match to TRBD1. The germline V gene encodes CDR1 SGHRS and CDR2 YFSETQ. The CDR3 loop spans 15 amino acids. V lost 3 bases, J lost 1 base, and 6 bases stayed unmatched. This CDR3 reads CASSSRQGSSYEQYF. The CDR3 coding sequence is TGCGCCAGCAGCTCTCGACAGGGGAGTTCCTACGAGCAGTACTTC.

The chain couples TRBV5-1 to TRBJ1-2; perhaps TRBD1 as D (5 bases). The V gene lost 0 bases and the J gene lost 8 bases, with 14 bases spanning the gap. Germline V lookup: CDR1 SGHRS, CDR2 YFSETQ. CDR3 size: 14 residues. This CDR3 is CASSLERGVGGYTF. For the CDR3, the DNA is TGCGCCAGCAGCTTGGAACGGGGGGTTGGGGGCTACACCTTC.